The next 13 T cell receptor beta chains were all read from a single sample in a study of T cell responses to AZD1222 COVID-19 vaccine. Assay: immunoSEQ multiplex PCR; the TCRdb copy retains only in-frame clones and omits some. In the table there are 100,000 to 150,000 clones, approximately 84% of which are singletons. Material: peripheral blood, obtained on day 0 of AZD1222 vaccination. These receptors all stem from an adult in good health.

The rearrangement uses TRBV7-9 and TRBJ1-4, with 12 bases aligning to TRBD1. Per germline, CDR1 SEHNR and CDR2 FQNEAQ (reference sequence). V was pared by 1 base and J by 8 bases, with 5 bases of the junction left unmatched. The CDR3 consists of 16 residues. The CDR3 nucleotides read TGTGCCAGCAGCTTAGGGGACAGGGGGCGAGAGGAAAAACTGTTTTTT. Residues: CASSLGDRGREEKLFF.

This clone showed up just a few times. The chain recombines TRBV4-3 with TRBJ1-4; D remains unclear. The V gene lost 4 bases and the J gene lost 0 bases, with 9 bases spanning the gap. Germline-derived CDR1 and CDR2 are LGHNA and YSLEER. This CDR3 contains 15 residues. Written as DNA, the CDR3 is TGCGCCAGCAGCCGAGGGTTTGCAACTAATGAAAAACTGTTTTTT. Its translation is CASSRGFATNEKLFF.

The chain links TRBV10-3 to TRBJ2-3; a possible D gene is TRBD2 (6 bases). There are 15 residues in the CDR3. CDR1 and CDR2 (germline): ENHRY, SYGVKD. The V and J ends lost 4 bases and 0 bases respectively, with 11 bases between them. This chain's CDR3 is CAISVGTSSTDTQYF. The CDR3 region has the DNA TGTGCCATCAGTGTGGGGACTTCTAGCACAGATACGCAGTATTTT.

The chain couples TRBV5-3 to TRBJ1-5, with 8 bases lining up with TRBD1. TRBV5-3 is an ORF, and what it does is uncertain. The CDR3 is 18 amino acids. The J segment lost 2 bases and the V segment lost 2 bases, leaving 12 bases of the junction unmatched. The CDR3 protein is CARSFKTGGKIGNQPQHF. The CDR3 DNA follows: TGTGCCAGAAGCTTTAAAACAGGGGGGAAAATCGGCAATCAGCCCCAGCATTTT.

The chain employs TRBV5-8 and TRBJ1-5; weak D call: TRBD1 (5 bases). From germline, CDR1 is SGHTS and CDR2 YDEGEE. V lost 0 bases, J lost 1 base, and 23 bases lay in between. The CDR3 covers 20 residues. CDR3 protein: CASSLDRQRGAYGSNQPQHF. DNA for the CDR3: TGTGCCAGCAGCTTGGATCGGCAACGGGGCGCATATGGAAGCAATCAGCCCCAGCATTTT.

The chain employs TRBV5-4 and TRBJ1-1; 8 bases match TRBD1. This CDR3 comprises 16 residues. The V and J ends lost 4 bases and 0 bases, in that order; junction bases with no gene match: 8. CDR1 is SGHNT, CDR2 YYREEE, per germline (reference sequence). The CDR3 DNA reads TGTGCCAGCAGCGTGGGACAGGCGCAGATGAACACTGAAGCTTTCTTT. Translated, it gives CASSVGQAQMNTEAFF.

This clone appeared a single time. The chain recombines TRBV5-1 with TRBJ2-1, with TRBD2 matching over 7 bases. V trimming: 4 bases; J trimming: 0 bases; junction bases outside the gene matches: 4. CDR1 is SGHRS and CDR2 is YFSETQ in the germline V gene. This CDR3 is built from 15 residues. The chain's CDR3 is CASSTAGSSYNEQFF. DNA for the CDR3: TGCGCCAGCAGCACAGCGGGGAGCTCCTACAATGAGCAGTTCTTC.

The V and J genes are TRBV5-1 and TRBJ1-1; the D is unclear. Germline-derived CDR1 and CDR2 are SGHRS and YFSETQ. Trimming took 4 bases from V and 1 from J, leaving 8 bases between them. The CDR3 extends over 13 amino acids. The CDR3 DNA is TGCGCCAGCAGCGGACGTAGGAACACTGAAGCTTTCTTT. It is translated as CASSGRRNTEAFF.

This chain joins TRBV6-2 or TRBV6-3 and TRBJ2-7, with D perhaps TRBD1 (6 bases). Germline CDR1 MNHEY, CDR2 SVGEGT. V was pared by 5 bases and J by 3 bases, with 11 bases between. This CDR3 is 13 amino acids long. CDR3 DNA: TGTGCCAGCAGTCGGACAGCGTACTACGAGCAGTACTTC. This encodes CASSRTAYYEQYF.

This sequence joins TRBV7-2 and TRBJ1-6; 9 nucleotides match TRBD1. CDR1 SGHTA and CDR2 FQGNSA come from the germline V gene. J was trimmed by 9 bases and V by 3 bases; bases with no gene match: 9. This CDR3 contains 16 residues. For the CDR3, the DNA is TGTGCCAGCAGCTTCTTAACCGGGACAGGGACTTCACCCCTCCACTTT. This encodes CASSFLTGTGTSPLHF. Variable domain in full (rest from reference TRBV7-2 and TRBJ1-6): GAGVSQSPSNKVTEKGKDVELRCDPISGHTALYWYRQSLGQGLEFLIYFQGNSAPDKSGLPSDRFSAERTGGSVSTLTIQRTQQEDSAVYLCASSFLTGTGTSPLHFGNGTRLTVT.

V gene TRBV9 combines with J gene TRBJ1-6; 9 positions agree with TRBD1. In germline, CDR1 is SGDLS, CDR2 YYNGEE. The CDR3 has 17 amino acids. V was clipped by 3 bases and J by 5 bases; unmatched bases: 9. The CDR3 nucleotides read TGTGCCAGCAGCGACAGGGGGGACAGGGCGCATAATTCACCCCTCCACTTT. It encodes CASSDRGDRAHNSPLHF.

The chain employs TRBV9 and TRBJ2-5; maybe TRBD1 (6 bases). The CDR3 extends over 13 amino acids. Germline CDR1 is SGDLS and CDR2 is YYNGEE. V was pared by 3 bases and J by 2 bases, with 8 bases between. The CDR3 reads CASSGGPQETQYF. The CDR3 DNA is TGTGCCAGCAGCGGGGGGCCACAAGAGACCCAGTACTTC.

The J gene is TRBJ2-7, the V gene TRBV7-2; perhaps TRBD1 as D (6 bases). The V end was cut by 7 bases, the J end by 2 bases, with 12 bases between. The germline CDR1 and CDR2 sequences are SGHTA and FQGNSA. The CDR3 runs to 13 residues. CDR3 in DNA: TGTGCCAGCACCCTGGACAGCGCCTACGAGCAGTACTTC. Translating it yields CASTLDSAYEQYF.